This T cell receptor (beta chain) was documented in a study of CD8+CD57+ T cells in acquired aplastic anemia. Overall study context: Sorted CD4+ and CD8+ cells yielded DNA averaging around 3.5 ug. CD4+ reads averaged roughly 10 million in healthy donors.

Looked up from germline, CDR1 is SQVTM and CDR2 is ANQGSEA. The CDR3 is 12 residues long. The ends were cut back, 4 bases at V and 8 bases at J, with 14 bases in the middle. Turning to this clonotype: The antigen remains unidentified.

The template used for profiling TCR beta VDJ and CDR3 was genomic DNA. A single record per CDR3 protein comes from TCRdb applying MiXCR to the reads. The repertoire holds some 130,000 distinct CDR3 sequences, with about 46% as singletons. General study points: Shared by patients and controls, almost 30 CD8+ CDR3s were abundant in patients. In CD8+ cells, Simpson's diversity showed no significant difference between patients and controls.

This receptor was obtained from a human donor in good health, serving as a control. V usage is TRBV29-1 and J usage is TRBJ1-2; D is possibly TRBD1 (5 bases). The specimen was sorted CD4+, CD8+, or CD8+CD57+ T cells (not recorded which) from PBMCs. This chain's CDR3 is CSVGPRAEGYTF. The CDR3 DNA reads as TGCAGCGTTGGGCCCAGGGCCGAGGGCTACACCTTC.